One and the same sample provided the 28 T cell receptor beta chains below, sequenced in a study of T-cell reconstitution after alpha-beta-depleted transplantation in children. Unique molecular identifiers tagged the TCRbeta library. TCRdb re-called the PCR reads through MiXCR, storing one row per CDR3 protein. The sample contains 580,000 or so distinct CDR3 sequences, under 30% of which appear only once. The specimen was PBMCs, mostly from graft donor cells, collected 360 days after TCRalphabeta/CD19-depleted stem cell transplant. The receptors derive from a boy under three years old who had a stem cell transplant for acute myeloid leukemia, so the T cells may come from the graft donor.

The sample holds a few counts of this clonotype. The CDR3 spells CASSFAGDNYNEQFF. In nucleotides, the CDR3 is TGTGCCAGCAGCTTCGCCGGGGACAATTACAATGAGCAGTTCTTC. This chain joins TRBV7-9 and TRBJ2-1; possibly TRBD1 for D (6 bases). Germline values: CDR1 SEHNR, CDR2 FQNEAQ (reference sequence). CDR3 length: 15 residues. The V end lost 3 bases, the J end lost 4 bases, and 13 bases lay between the germline ends.

The rearrangement links TRBV11-2 to TRBJ2-5; D unclear. CDR3 length: 12 amino acids. Germline V gene lookup returns CDR1 SGHAT and CDR2 FQNNGV. Trimming took 4 bases from V and 5 from J, leaving 8 bases between them. The CDR3, as DNA: TGTGCCAGCAGCTCCCCTTTCGAGACCCAGTACTTC. Protein: CASSSPFETQYF.

This clonotype was detected a few times. The chain couples TRBV12-3 or TRBV12-4 to TRBJ2-1; D gene unclear. The CDR3 extends over 14 amino acids. Trimming shortened V by 3 bases and J by 3 bases, and 9 bases separated the two germline ends. The DNA of the CDR3 is TGTGCCAGCAGTTTGCGCGGAGTCTACAATGAGCAGTTCTTC. As protein: CASSLRGVYNEQFF.

CDR3 coding DNA: TGCAGCGCCCGTTTGACGGGGGCCTACGAGCAGTACTTC. Translation gives CSARLTGAYEQYF. The chain carries TRBV29-1 and TRBJ2-7; D may be TRBD2 (6 bases). CDR3 length: 13 residues. The V end was cut by 7 bases, the J end by 2 bases, with 15 bases between. Germline values: CDR1 SQVTM, CDR2 ANQGSEA.

V and J are TRBV6-6 and TRBJ2-7, with D possibly called TRBD1 or TRBD2 (5 bases each). Germline loops: CDR1 MNHNY, CDR2 SVGAGI (reference sequence). This CDR3 region has 13 residues. Trimming stripped 2 bases from V and 6 bases from J, with 11 bases between. CDR3 sequence: CASSYKRDGEQYF. The DNA of the CDR3 is TGTGCCAGCAGTTACAAGAGGGACGGCGAGCAGTACTTC.

The chain uses TRBV27 and TRBJ2-1; D may be TRBD1 (6 bases). Trimming took 5 bases from V and 7 from J, leaving 24 bases between them. The CDR3 has 17 amino acids. Germline V gene sequence: CDR1 MNHEY, CDR2 SMNVEV (reference sequence). The CDR3 protein is CASSRTIYRDPTNEQFF. The DNA for the CDR3 is TGTGCCAGCAGTCGAACTATCTACAGGGACCCCACTAATGAGCAGTTCTTC.

This clonotype was seen ten or more times. The chain is built from TRBV12-3 or TRBV12-4 and TRBJ1-1; 10 bases match TRBD1. CDR3 length equals 17 residues. Unmatched junction bases numbered 8, after V lost 3 bases and J lost 1 base. CDR3 in amino acids: CASSFIRDRGGNTEAFF. For the CDR3, the DNA is TGTGCCAGCAGTTTCATTCGGGACAGGGGAGGGAACACTGAAGCTTTCTTT.

This clonotype was seen only once. This chain links TRBV6-4 with TRBJ2-3; TRBD1 is a possible D gene (6 bases). This CDR3 has 15 residues. V was cut by 10 bases and J by 1 base, with 18 bases left in between. Germline CDR1 is MRHNA and CDR2 is SNTAGT. The CDR3 loop reads CATQQSRQGTDTQYF. CDR3 DNA sequence: TGTGCCACCCAGCAGTCAAGACAGGGCACAGATACGCAGTATTTT.

This clonotype turned up a few times. This chain uses TRBV12-3 or TRBV12-4 with TRBJ2-7; TRBD2 might be the D (6 bases). V was cut by 4 bases and J by 2 bases, with 9 bases left in between. The CDR3 has 13 residues. CDR3 sequence (DNA): TGTGCCAGCAGTTACCGGGGGACCTACGAGCAGTACTTC. This gives the protein CASSYRGTYEQYF.

This clonotype was counted at least ten times. The chain joins TRBV4-1 to TRBJ2-3; maybe TRBD1 (5 bases). Germline V gene sequence: CDR1 MGHRA, CDR2 YSYEKL. V gave up 3 bases and J gave up 6 bases, with 7 bases separating them. The CDR3 has 12 amino acids. The CDR3 is CASSHAGDTQYF. The DNA of the CDR3 is TGCGCCAGCAGCCACGCAGGGGATACGCAGTATTTT.

This sequence joins TRBV28 and TRBJ2-7, with D possibly matching TRBD2 (7 bases). V lost 8 bases and J 0 bases, leaving 14 bases between the germline ends. The CDR3 spans 14 residues. Per the germline V gene, CDR1 is MDHEN and CDR2 is SYDVKM. The CDR3 loop is CASVGGASSYEQYF. The DNA for the CDR3 is TGTGCCAGCGTTGGGGGGGCGAGCTCCTACGAGCAGTACTTC.

This clonotype has more than one count but fewer than ten. J is TRBJ1-2 and V is TRBV6-1; 8 bases agree with TRBD1. The CDR3 has 15 residues. Trimming cost V 5 bases and J 4 bases; bases outside gene matches: 9. CDR1 is MNHNS and CDR2 is SASEGT in the germline V gene. CDR3 amino acids: CASSRTGMKAYGYTF. Written as DNA, the CDR3 is TGTGCCAGCAGTAGGACAGGGATGAAGGCCTATGGCTACACCTTC.

In its sample, this clonotype was seen many times. The rearrangement joins TRBV20-1 to TRBJ1-1, with D perhaps TRBD1 (6 bases). V was clipped by 1 base and J by 1 base, with 7 bases between them. Germline V gene sequence: CDR1 DFQATT, CDR2 SNEGSKA (reference sequence). The CDR3 runs to 13 residues. Here the CDR3 DNA reads TGCAGTGCTAGAGGGACAGAGAACACTGAAGCTTTCTTT. This encodes CSARGTENTEAFF.

This clonotype was found a few times. CDR3 region: CASSLAGGQIEAFF. The DNA for the CDR3 is TGTGCCAGCAGTTTAGCGGGGGGACAAATTGAAGCTTTCTTT. The J gene is TRBJ1-1, the V gene TRBV12-3 or TRBV12-4; D is perhaps TRBD1 (6 bases). The CDR3 runs to 14 residues. Between the trimmed V and J ends, which lost 0 bases and 7 bases, there was a span of 12 bases.

Many counts were recorded for this clonotype. V usage is TRBV3-1 and J usage is TRBJ2-2; no reliable D call. The CDR3 is made up of 14 amino acids. Germline CDR1 and CDR2: LGHDT and YNNKEL (reference sequence). V gave up 3 bases and J gave up 3 bases, with 8 bases separating them. In DNA form, the CDR3 reads TGTGCCAGCAGCCACCCGGGTTACACCGGGGAGCTGTTTTTT. Protein product: CASSHPGYTGELFF. Looking up the rest from reference TRBV3-1 and TRBJ2-2 gives the full variable domain: DTAVSQTPKYLVTQMGNDKSIKCEQNLGHDTMYWYKQDSKKFLKIMFSYNNKELIINETVPNRFSPKSPDKAHLNLHINSLELGDSAVYFCASSHPGYTGELFFGEGSRLTVL.

The sample holds one count of this clonotype. This chain uses TRBV28 with TRBJ1-4, with no clear D. CDR1 MDHEN and CDR2 SYDVKM come from the germline V gene. V was pared by 6 bases and J by 8 bases, with 16 bases between. The CDR3 extends over 14 amino acids. The CDR3 region is CASSRPGEEEKLFF. The CDR3 DNA sequence: TGTGCCAGCAGCCGTCCGGGCGAAGAGGAAAAACTGTTTTTT. Based on the CDR3 plus reference TRBV28 and TRBJ1-4, the full variable domain is DVKVTQSSRYLVKRTGEKVFLECVQDMDHENMFWYRQDPGLGLRLIYFSYDVKMKEKGDIPEGYSVSREKKERFSLILESASTNQTSMYLCASSRPGEEEKLFFGSGTQLSVL.

The chain uses TRBV28 and TRBJ2-3; TRBD2 is a possible D gene (6 bases). This CDR3 has 15 amino acids. The germline gives CDR1 MDHEN, CDR2 SYDVKM. Between the trimmed V and J ends, which lost 6 bases and 1 base, there was a span of 14 bases. The CDR3 loop is CASRTGGFGTDTQYF. The CDR3 DNA sequence: TGTGCCAGCAGGACCGGGGGATTCGGCACAGATACGCAGTATTTT.

This clonotype was seen more than once but under ten times. The chain employs TRBV7-9 and TRBJ2-1; 11 bases are shared with TRBD2. Germline values: CDR1 SEHNR, CDR2 FQNEAQ (reference sequence). V lost 4 bases, J lost 4 bases, and 9 bases stayed unmatched. The CDR3 runs to 17 residues. The CDR3 sequence: CASSSVGASGGYNEQFF. CDR3 nucleotide sequence: TGTGCCAGCAGCTCGGTCGGGGCTAGCGGGGGGTACAATGAGCAGTTCTTC.

This clonotype came up many times. The chain has TRBV6-5 and TRBJ2-3; 8 bases are a match to TRBD2. Germline-derived CDR1 and CDR2 are MNHEY and SVGAGI. This CDR3 comprises 17 residues. V gave up 4 bases and J gave up 3 bases; unmatched junction bases: 12. In DNA form, the CDR3 reads TGTGCCAGCAGTTCCGACCGGGGGGGCGATAGAACAGATACGCAGTATTTT. This gives the protein CASSSDRGGDRTDTQYF.

The chain combines TRBV5-1 with TRBJ2-6; D possibly corresponds to TRBD2 (5 bases). CDR1 and CDR2 from the germline V gene are SGHRS and YFSETQ. V shed 1 base and J shed 0 bases, with 11 bases lying between them. This CDR3 is 17 amino acids long. The CDR3 nucleotides read TGCGCCAGCAGCTTGCCACTAGTTAGCTCTGGGGCCAACGTCCTGACTTTC. Protein sequence: CASSLPLVSSGANVLTF.

The rearrangement uses TRBV25-1 and TRBJ2-5, with 9 bases that match TRBD2. This CDR3 region has 17 residues. V shed 3 bases, J shed 0 bases, and the junction held 8 bases outside the gene matches. The germline gives CDR1 MGHDK, CDR2 SYGVNS. In nucleotides, the CDR3 is TGTGCCAGCAGTGATCGCCTAGCGGGAAAGTACCAAGAGACCCAGTACTTC. Encoded protein: CASSDRLAGKYQETQYF.

The V and J genes are TRBV24-1 and TRBJ2-7; 7 positions match TRBD2. The CDR3 length is 12 residues. CDR1 and CDR2 (germline): KGHDR, SFDVKD. Trimming cost V 9 bases and J 4 bases; bases outside gene matches: 5. CDR3 amino acids: CATRRGGYEQYF. DNA for the CDR3: TGTGCCACCCGGCGCGGGGGTTACGAGCAGTACTTC.

This clonotype occurred many times. The rearrangement links TRBV6-1 to TRBJ2-7, with TRBD1 matching over 7 bases. This CDR3 has 15 amino acids. Unmatched junction bases numbered 10, after V lost 8 bases and J lost 0 bases. Germline lookup yields CDR1 MNHNS and CDR2 SASEGT. The CDR3 DNA reads as TGTGCCAGCGAGTCGCACAGGGGTCTCTCCTACGAGCAGTACTTC. Translating gives CASESHRGLSYEQYF.

This clonotype was detected once. The chain has TRBV7-8 and TRBJ2-3, with D perhaps matching TRBD2 (5 bases). The V and J ends lost 1 base and 4 bases respectively, with 15 bases between them. This CDR3 region has 16 residues. CDR1 and CDR2 from the germline V gene are SGHVS and FQNEAQ. The CDR3 region has the DNA TGTGCCAGCAGCTTAGTACGGGGATCTATCGCAGATACGCAGTATTTT. Amino acid sequence: CASSLVRGSIADTQYF.

This clonotype was counted at least ten times. This sequence joins TRBV7-9 and TRBJ2-1, with D uncertain. Trimming took 5 bases from V and 8 from J, leaving 13 bases between them. Germline V gene lookup returns CDR1 SEHNR and CDR2 FQNEAQ (reference sequence). This CDR3 is 13 amino acids long. CDR3 sequence (DNA): TGTGCCAGCAGCGGGCTCAGTTCGCATGAGCAGTTCTTC. Translated: CASSGLSSHEQFF.

This clonotype was picked up many times. The chain employs TRBV5-1 and TRBJ2-1; 10 bases match TRBD2. The CDR3 is 18 amino acids. Per germline, CDR1 SGHRS and CDR2 YFSETQ. Germline trimming cut 0 bases from V and 8 bases from J; bases unmatched to any gene: 14. Written as DNA, the CDR3 is TGCGCCAGCAGCTTGGCCTTAAGCGGGGGGGACCTAGTGGATGAGCAGTTCTTC. It codes for CASSLALSGGDLVDEQFF.

This clonotype was counted only a few times. The chain's CDR3 is CSASRGMGETQYF. The CDR3 DNA is TGCAGTGCTAGCCGGGGTATGGGTGAGACCCAGTACTTC. The chain employs TRBV20-1 and TRBJ2-5, with D perhaps matching TRBD2 (5 bases). CDR3 length equals 13 residues. Germline V gene sequence: CDR1 DFQATT, CDR2 SNEGSKA (reference sequence). Trimming pared 3 bases from V and 5 bases from J, leaving 13 bases between.

The chain combines TRBV9 with TRBJ1-1, with 8 positions matching TRBD1. J lost 7 bases, V lost 0 bases, and 5 bases had no gene match. Germline V CDR1 and CDR2: SGDLS, YYNGEE. CDR3 length: 14 amino acids. In DNA form, the CDR3 reads TGTGCCAGCAGCGTAGCCGGGACAGGTCATGAAGCTTTCTTT. Translating it yields CASSVAGTGHEAFF.